The 28 T cell receptor beta chains given below trace back to one sample, sequenced in a study of T cell responses to AZD1222 COVID-19 vaccine. The assay was immunoSEQ multiplex PCR, and TCRdb's table has in-frame clones only and misses some. Of roughly 150,000 clones listed, roughly 94% are singletons. The source material was peripheral blood, sampled 28 days after the second AZD1222 dose. Receptors were obtained from an adult who received the AZD1222 COVID-19 vaccine.

The gene calls are TRBV29-1 and TRBJ1-1, with TRBD1 identical over 8 bases. Per germline, CDR1 SQVTM and CDR2 ANQGSEA. The CDR3 sequence is 14 residues long. The junction had 8 bases not matched to a gene; V was cut back by 8 bases and J by 0 bases. The CDR3 loop reads CSTGQGGMNTEAFF. DNA of the CDR3: TGCAGCACCGGACAGGGAGGGATGAACACTGAAGCTTTCTTT.

The rearrangement joins TRBV7-9 to TRBJ1-2; D is undetermined. V lost 1 base to trimming and J lost 0 bases, with 6 bases between them. The CDR3 consists of 14 residues. The germline gives CDR1 SEHNR, CDR2 FQNEAQ (reference sequence). The CDR3 DNA sequence: TGTGCCAGCAGCTTAGGCAGTTCTAACTATGGCTACACCTTC. Translated, it gives CASSLGSSNYGYTF.

The chain carries TRBV27 and TRBJ2-1; no definite D call. V dropped 9 bases and J dropped 6 bases, with 15 bases sitting between them. The CDR3 contains 13 residues. Germline V CDR1 and CDR2: MNHEY, SMNVEV (reference sequence). CDR3 sequence reads: CASSQQAANEQFF. The DNA for the CDR3 is TGTGCCAGTAGCCAGCAGGCAGCCAATGAGCAGTTCTTC.

This clone occurred once. The rearrangement links TRBV20-1 to TRBJ1-3; TRBD1 aligns across 8 bases. V trimming: 3 bases; J trimming: 4 bases; junction bases outside the gene matches: 5. This CDR3 region has 14 residues. CDR1 DFQATT and CDR2 SNEGSKA come from the germline V gene (reference sequence). For the CDR3, the DNA is TGCAGTGCTAGTCAGGGGGCGTCAGGAAACACCATATATTTT. Translating it yields CSASQGASGNTIYF.

This chain joins TRBV18 and TRBJ1-5; D may be TRBD1 (6 bases). The germline V and J ends were trimmed by 3 bases and 1 base, with 13 bases remaining between them. The germline V gene has CDR1 KGHSH and CDR2 LQKENI. The length of the CDR3 is 16 residues. CDR3 region: CASSPEGGGSNQPQHF. CDR3 sequence (DNA): TGTGCCAGCTCACCGGAGGGGGGAGGAAGCAATCAGCCCCAGCATTTT.

This clone was seen only a few times. The chain recombines TRBV6-6 with TRBJ2-7; 9 bases fit TRBD2. V gave up 0 bases and J gave up 3 bases; unmatched junction bases: 0. The CDR3 spans 14 residues. Germline values: CDR1 MNHNY, CDR2 SVGAGI (reference sequence). CDR3 sequence (DNA): TGTGCCAGCAGTTACTCGCGGGAGGGCTACGAGCAGTACTTC. It is translated as CASSYSREGYEQYF.

V gene TRBV30 combines with J gene TRBJ1-1; 7 nucleotides match TRBD1. Per germline, CDR1 GTSNPN and CDR2 SVGIG (reference sequence). This CDR3 comprises 13 residues. Trimming took 2 bases from V and 10 from J; bases not matched to a gene: 10. Written as DNA, the CDR3 is TGTGCCTGGAGTAGGGGGCGGGTTTTGGGAGCTTTCTTT. This codes for CAWSRGRVLGAFF.

V gene TRBV11-2 combines with J gene TRBJ2-2, with 11 bases lining up with TRBD2. The germline V gene encodes CDR1 SGHAT and CDR2 FQNNGV. The V gene end was trimmed by 5 bases and the J gene end by 5 bases; junction bases not matched to a gene: 7. The CDR3 has 16 residues. CDR3 coding DNA: TGTGCCAGCAGCCGTGTGACTAGCGGGATGACCGGGGAGCTGTTTTTT. It specifies CASSRVTSGMTGELFF.

The chain employs TRBV11-2 and TRBJ2-7; perhaps TRBD2 as D (6 bases). This CDR3 has 17 residues. V lost 5 bases and J lost 2, with 22 bases in between. The germline CDR1 and CDR2 sequences are SGHAT and FQNNGV. CDR3 sequence: CASSPLRTSGRPYEQYF. CDR3 sequence (DNA): TGTGCCAGCAGCCCTCTTAGAACATCGGGGAGGCCCTACGAGCAGTACTTC.

J is TRBJ2-5 and V is TRBV6-5; D remains ambiguous. This CDR3 region has 14 residues. Germline V lookup: CDR1 MNHEY, CDR2 SVGAGI. V was cut by 2 bases and J by 2 bases, with 9 bases left in between. Here the CDR3 reads CASSYINNQETQYF. The CDR3 bases are TGTGCCAGCAGTTACATAAACAATCAAGAGACCCAGTACTTC.

This chain uses TRBV7-9 with TRBJ2-1; perhaps TRBD2 as D (5 bases). Trimming stripped 10 bases from V and 0 bases from J, with 13 bases between. Per the germline V gene, CDR1 is SEHNR and CDR2 is FQNEAQ (reference sequence). CDR3 length: 14 residues. The DNA for the CDR3 is TGTGCCACCATCCCGGGGAGCTCCTACAATGAGCAGTTCTTC. Translated: CATIPGSSYNEQFF.

The CDR3 DNA is TGTGCCACCAGCAGGGGTTCTTTGTCTGGAAACACCATATATTTT. This codes for CATSRGSLSGNTIYF. The J gene is TRBJ1-3, the V gene TRBV15; D unresolved. The CDR3 sequence is 15 residues long. The V and J ends lost 3 bases and 1 base respectively, with 10 bases between them. Germline CDR1 is LNHNV and CDR2 is YYDKDF (reference sequence).

This chain joins TRBV2 and TRBJ1-2, with 8 bases aligning to TRBD1. The ends lost 6 bases at V and 6 bases at J; junction bases unmatched: 9. The CDR3 runs 14 residues. CDR1 and CDR2 from the germline V gene are SNHLY and FYNNEI. The CDR3 reads CASSVPEDRDGYTF. The CDR3 coding sequence is TGTGCCAGCAGCGTTCCGGAGGACAGGGATGGCTACACCTTC.

This clone was seen only once. The chain recombines TRBV28 with TRBJ2-1, with D perhaps matching TRBD2 (5 bases). This CDR3 has 16 residues. The germline CDR1 and CDR2 sequences are MDHEN and SYDVKM. V dropped 7 bases and J dropped 0 bases, with 16 bases sitting between them. The CDR3 reads CASMLAPTSSYNEQFF. In DNA, the CDR3 is TGTGCCAGCATGCTAGCCCCGACGAGCTCCTACAATGAGCAGTTCTTC.

The chain employs TRBV5-3 and TRBJ1-1, with D perhaps TRBD1 (6 bases). TRBV5-3 is an ORF, and what it does is uncertain. This CDR3 comprises 13 residues. V was clipped by 0 bases and J by 13 bases, with 16 bases between them. The CDR3 spells CARSLARGDFGFF. In nucleotides, the CDR3 is TGTGCCAGAAGCTTGGCCAGGGGTGATTTTGGTTTCTTT.

The rearrangement joins TRBV6-2 or TRBV6-3 to TRBJ1-2; 8 bases are a match to TRBD1. The CDR3 contains 14 residues. V shed 2 bases, J shed 3 bases, and the junction held 2 bases outside the gene matches. Germline assignment: CDR1 MNHEY and CDR2 SVGEGT. This chain's CDR3 is CASSYLQGDYGYTF. CDR3 bases: TGTGCCAGCAGTTACCTACAGGGGGACTATGGCTACACCTTC.

Worth noting for this clone: This sample includes further DNA sequences coding for the same CDR3. V is TRBV18 and J is TRBJ1-1; D gene unclear. V shed 4 bases and J shed 1 base, with 7 bases lying between them. The CDR3 covers 13 residues. Germline lookup yields CDR1 KGHSH and CDR2 LQKENI. The CDR3 loop reads CASSLTGNTEAFF. The CDR3, as DNA: TGTGCCAGCTCACTGACGGGGAACACTGAAGCTTTCTTT.

The rearrangement joins TRBV4-1 to TRBJ2-7; D remains ambiguous. CDR3 size: 15 residues. With 5 bases removed from V and 3 bases from J, the gap between germline ends came to 17 bases. CDR1 MGHRA and CDR2 YSYEKL come from the germline V gene. The CDR3 reads CASSYRVPGDYEQYF. CDR3 DNA sequence: TGCGCCAGCAGCTACCGGGTCCCTGGGGACTACGAGCAGTACTTC.

The V gene is TRBV2, the J gene TRBJ2-3; 10 positions match TRBD1. Unmatched junction bases numbered 5, after V lost 7 bases and J lost 1 base. This CDR3 is 15 amino acids long. CDR1 SNHLY and CDR2 FYNNEI come from the germline V gene. This CDR3 is CASKRDRGGTDTQYF. CDR3 in DNA: TGTGCCAGCAAGCGGGACAGGGGCGGCACAGATACGCAGTATTTT.

The chain employs TRBV6-5 and TRBJ1-1, with a possible D match to TRBD1 (5 bases). Germline V CDR1 and CDR2: MNHEY, SVGAGI. This CDR3 contains 12 residues. Trimming removed 8 bases at V and 1 base at J, with 8 bases between. CDR3 sequence: CASLGGNTEAFF. For the CDR3, the DNA is TGTGCCAGCCTCGGGGGGAACACTGAAGCTTTCTTT.

This clone was recorded only once. The V and J genes are TRBV6-5 and TRBJ2-7; perhaps D is TRBD1 or TRBD2 (5 bases each). CDR3 length: 15 amino acids. Per germline, CDR1 MNHEY and CDR2 SVGAGI. Between the trimmed V and J ends, which lost 0 bases and 5 bases, there was a span of 14 bases. The CDR3 is CASSYSGTQAHEQYF. The CDR3 DNA sequence: TGTGCCAGCAGTTACTCCGGGACCCAGGCTCACGAGCAGTACTTC.

The chain links TRBV7-8 to TRBJ2-7, with D perhaps TRBD2 (7 bases). Germline CDR1 is SGHVS and CDR2 is FQNEAQ. There are 13 residues in the CDR3. V shed 5 bases and J shed 7 bases, with 15 bases lying between them. The CDR3 loop is CASSGGAFYEQYF. The CDR3 DNA follows: TGTGCCAGCAGCGGGGGGGCGTTTTATGAGCAGTACTTC.

The chain recombines TRBV15 with TRBJ1-2; 8 nucleotides align to TRBD1. V shed 3 bases and J 6 bases; nucleotides not matched to a gene: 6. Germline V CDR1 and CDR2: LNHNV, YYDKDF (reference sequence). The CDR3 totals 14 residues. CDR3 sequence (DNA): TGTGCCACCAGCAGTTCCAGGGGGCTTAATGGCTACACCTTC. As protein: CATSSSRGLNGYTF.

The chain is built from TRBV18 and TRBJ2-6; 13 positions agree with TRBD2. The CDR3 has 18 amino acids. Germline-derived CDR1 and CDR2 are KGHSH and LQKENI. J gave up 1 base and V 3 bases, and 3 bases lay outside the gene matches. The CDR3 protein is CASSPGLAGASGANVLTF. CDR3 sequence (DNA): TGTGCCAGCTCACCTGGACTAGCGGGAGCATCTGGGGCCAACGTCCTGACTTTC.

The chain recombines TRBV7-8 with TRBJ1-2; 11 bases align to TRBD1. This CDR3 comprises 15 residues. The germline V gene encodes CDR1 SGHVS and CDR2 FQNEAQ. Losses at the gene ends were 1 base for V and 6 bases for J; bases not matched to a gene: 4. The CDR3 protein is CASSLEGQGVDGYTF. The CDR3 nucleotides are TGTGCCAGCAGCTTAGAGGGACAGGGGGTTGATGGCTACACCTTC.

V is TRBV28 and J is TRBJ1-4; D unresolved. Trimming cost V 2 bases and J 6 bases, with 13 bases left between them. Germline loops: CDR1 MDHEN, CDR2 SYDVKM. This CDR3 comprises 15 residues. The CDR3 spells CASSLGATSYEKLFF. The DNA of the CDR3 is TGTGCCAGCAGTTTAGGAGCCACCTCCTATGAAAAACTGTTTTTT.

This chain links TRBV28 with TRBJ2-7; D unresolved. The CDR3 runs to 12 residues. V lost 2 bases to trimming and J lost 3 bases, with 5 bases between them. CDR1 is MDHEN and CDR2 is SYDVKM in the germline V gene. The CDR3 DNA is TGTGCCAGCAGTTTACTCCACTACGAGCAGTACTTC. This translates into CASSLLHYEQYF.

The chain combines TRBV28 with TRBJ2-1; TRBD2 is a possible D gene (6 bases). Germline CDR1 reads MDHEN; CDR2 reads SYDVKM. The CDR3 runs to 17 residues. V gave up 5 bases and J gave up 0 bases, with 17 bases separating them. The CDR3 coding sequence is TGTGCCAGCAGTGAACCGGGACTTCGAAACTCCTACAATGAGCAGTTCTTC. It codes for CASSEPGLRNSYNEQFF.